The rows below give T cell receptor beta chains drawn from one sample of a study of blood T cell repertoires in COVID-19. Assay used: immunoSEQ multiplex PCR; TCRdb lists only in-frame clones, some missing. The sample records around 300,000 clones, around 86% being singletons. The sequenced sample consisted of peripheral blood. The receptors were gathered from a man aged 45 to 65 with acute or convalescent COVID-19. Each CDR3 is given with its conserved first and last residue. D genes are given only for firm matches. Clone size is stated in some rows and not others, as once, few, many or a class when expanded.

v_call	clone_size	j_call	d_call	cdr3_nt	cdr3_aa
TRBV7-9	NA	TRBJ1-1	NA	TGTGCCAGCAGCCCGAGGGCAGACACTGAAGCTTTCTTT	CASSPRADTEAFF
TRBV5-4	NA	TRBJ2-1	TRBD2	TGTGCCAGCAGCCGGACCCTTCTAGCGGGGGGCGGTGGCAATGAGCAGTTCTTC	CASSRTLLAGGGGNEQFF
TRBV7-3	NA	TRBJ2-1	NA	TGTGCCAGCAGCTTAAGGGGCCTGGGGCGGGAGCAGTTCTTC	CASSLRGLGREQFF
TRBV2	NA	TRBJ2-5	NA	TGTGCCAGCATGAGTGCACAGAGGGTAGAGACCCAGTACTTC	CASMSAQRVETQYF
TRBV7-3	NA	TRBJ2-5	NA	TGTGCCAGCAGCCGGGGTCCTCAAGAGACCCAGTACTTC	CASSRGPQETQYF
TRBV6-4	NA	TRBJ2-2	TRBD1	TGTGCCAGCGGCGGACAGGGGGGCACCGGGGAGCTGTTTTTT	CASGGQGGTGELFF
TRBV7-8	NA	TRBJ1-1	NA	TGTGCCAGCAGCTTAGTAGGGGGAAACACTGAAGCTTTCTTT	CASSLVGGNTEAFF
TRBV7-8	NA	TRBJ1-5	NA	TGTGCCAGCAGCCCGGAGTGGGTGAGCAATCAGCCCCAGCATTTT	CASSPEWVSNQPQHF
TRBV10-3	NA	TRBJ2-2	TRBD1	TGTGCCATCGGTGGGACAGCCTACACCGGGGAGCTGTTTTTT	CAIGGTAYTGELFF
TRBV7-9	NA	TRBJ2-3	TRBD1	TGTGCCAGCAGCCCCCAGGGGGCACGGCGGAATACGCAGTATTTT	CASSPQGARRNTQYF
TRBV6-1	NA	TRBJ1-4	NA	TGTGCCAGCAGTGAATTTGGAGTTAATGAAAAACTGTTTTTT	CASSEFGVNEKLFF
TRBV5-6	NA	TRBJ1-6	TRBD1	TGTGCCAGCAGCCCCTCCCGGACAGGTTATAATTCACCCCTCCACTTT	CASSPSRTGYNSPLHF
TRBV7-8	NA	TRBJ1-2	TRBD1	TGTGCCAGCAGCTTATCCCGAGGGACAGACTATGGCTACACCTTC	CASSLSRGTDYGYTF
TRBV12-5	NA	TRBJ2-5	NA	TGTGCTAGTGGTCCCGGGACATCAGAGACCCAGTACTTC	CASGPGTSETQYF
TRBV5-8	NA	TRBJ1-5	NA	TGTGCCAGCAGCTTGAGGGGAAGTCTTCTTCAGCCCCAGCATTTT	CASSLRGSLLQPQHF
TRBV5-5	NA	TRBJ1-4	NA	TGCGCCAGCAGCTTGGCCCTCAGCCGAGGAAACGAAAAACTGTTTTTT	CASSLALSRGNEKLFF
TRBV2	few	TRBJ2-3	TRBD1	TGTGCCAGCAGTTTAACAGGGGCCAGCACAGATACGCAGTATTTT	CASSLTGASTDTQYF
TRBV10-3	NA	TRBJ1-2	TRBD1	TGTGCCATCAATTCGGGACAGGGTGACTATGGCTACACCTTC	CAINSGQGDYGYTF
TRBV5-6	NA	TRBJ1-1	TRBD1	TGTGCCAGCAGCTTGGACACAGGGGGAGCTTTCTTT	CASSLDTGGAFF
TRBV3-1/TRBV3-2	NA	TRBJ1-1	NA	TGTGCCAGCAGCCACAGTAACACTGAAGCTTTCTTT	CASSHSNTEAFF
TRBV9	NA	TRBJ2-3	TRBD2	TGTGCCAGCAGCGTAGGTGCCGGGGGGGCAGGGGAAACGCAGTATTTT	CASSVGAGGAGETQYF
TRBV11-2	NA	TRBJ2-5	NA	TGTGCCAGCAGCCCCGGGTTAGCGCGGGAGACCCAGTACTTC	CASSPGLARETQYF
TRBV11-2	NA	TRBJ2-1	NA	TGTGCCAGCAGCTTAGATCGGGGAACCTACAATGAGCAGTTCTTC	CASSLDRGTYNEQFF
TRBV30	NA	TRBJ2-2	NA	TGTGCCTGGAGTGTACTTAGCGGGGAGCTGTTTTTT	CAWSVLSGELFF
TRBV9	NA	TRBJ1-2	NA	TGTGCCAGCAGCGCAAGCTCCAGGGGAATGGATGGCTACACCTTC	CASSASSRGMDGYTF
TRBV3-1/TRBV3-2	NA	TRBJ2-7	NA	TGTGCCAGCAGCCAAGACGGTGGCGAGCAGTACTTC	CASSQDGGEQYF
TRBV15	NA	TRBJ2-3	TRBD2	TGTGCCACCAGCACCCCCGGGGGGGGAACAGATACGCAGTATTTT	CATSTPGGGTDTQYF
TRBV5-1	NA	TRBJ2-1	TRBD2	TGCGCCAGCAGCTTGGGGGGCGGGGGGTCCTACAATGAGCAGTTCTTC	CASSLGGGGSYNEQFF
TRBV5-4	NA	TRBJ2-3	NA	TGTGCCAGCAGCTTGGATCCAGGGGCAGATACGCAGTATTTT	CASSLDPGADTQYF
TRBV19	NA	TRBJ2-6	NA	TGTGCCAGTAGAGGACGGGACTCTGGGGCCAACGTCCTGACTTTC	CASRGRDSGANVLTF
TRBV7-9	once	TRBJ2-3	NA	TGTGCCGGGGCTGGGGGCGCGGTAGATACGCAGTATTTT	CAGAGGAVDTQYF
TRBV12-3/TRBV12-4	NA	TRBJ1-3	NA	TGTGCCAGCAGTCGGAGCTCTGGAAACACCATATATTTT	CASSRSSGNTIYF
TRBV18	NA	TRBJ2-3	TRBD2	TGTGCCAGCTCACCTAGCGGGGGCACAGATACGCAGTATTTT	CASSPSGGTDTQYF
TRBV9	NA	TRBJ1-3	NA	TGTGCCAGCAGCCGTACGGGGTCCAACACCATATATTTT	CASSRTGSNTIYF
TRBV19	NA	TRBJ2-7	NA	TGTGCCAGTAGTATCCCGGGGTCAGACACCTACGAGCAGTACTTC	CASSIPGSDTYEQYF
TRBV7-9	NA	TRBJ1-5	NA	TGTGCCAGCAGCTTAGCAATTGGGGGGAATTGGGTCAATCAGCCCCAGCATTTT	CASSLAIGGNWVNQPQHF
TRBV15	NA	TRBJ2-7	TRBD1	TGTGCCACCAGCAGGCAGGGGGCGGGCTCCGAGCAGTACTTC	CATSRQGAGSEQYF
TRBV20-1	NA	TRBJ1-1	NA	TGCAGTGCACATCGCAACACTGAAGCTTTCTTT	CSAHRNTEAFF
TRBV11-2	NA	TRBJ2-3	NA	TGTGCCAGCAGCTTAAGGGAGGGGGCAGATACGCAGTATTTT	CASSLREGADTQYF
TRBV7-9	once	TRBJ2-5	NA	TGTGCCAGCACCTACGGGACATCCCAAGAGACCCAGTACTTC	CASTYGTSQETQYF
TRBV2	NA	TRBJ1-3	TRBD1	TGTGCCAGCAACTTGGACAGGCAGGGAAACACCATATATTTT	CASNLDRQGNTIYF
TRBV25-1	NA	TRBJ2-7	TRBD1	TGTGCCAGCCAGCCGGGACAGAAGGCAGGGGAGCAGTACTTC	CASQPGQKAGEQYF
TRBV7-3	NA	TRBJ1-1	NA	TGTGCCAGCAGCTCACAACCGAAAGACACTGAAGCTTTCTTT	CASSSQPKDTEAFF
TRBV11-3	NA	TRBJ2-7	NA	TGTGCCAGCAGCTTAGCTCGGGACTCCTACGAGCAGTACTTC	CASSLARDSYEQYF
TRBV25-1	NA	TRBJ1-2	NA	TGTGCCAGCAGCCCCCGAGGGGGTATCGGCTATGGCTACACCTTC	CASSPRGGIGYGYTF
TRBV19	NA	TRBJ2-3	NA	TGTGCCAGTAGGTCGGATACGCAGTATTTT	CASRSDTQYF
TRBV7-2	NA	TRBJ2-6	NA	TGTGCCAGCAGCTTTACAGGGTCTGGGGCCAACGTCCTGACTTTC	CASSFTGSGANVLTF
TRBV6-5	NA	TRBJ1-1	NA	TGTGCCAGCACCAAACAGGGCAACACTGAAGCTTTCTTT	CASTKQGNTEAFF
TRBV30	NA	TRBJ1-5	NA	TGTGCCTGGAGTTTAGGCAGGGTGGTAGGACAGCCCCAGCATTTT	CAWSLGRVVGQPQHF
TRBV7-9	NA	TRBJ2-5	NA	TGTGCCAGCAGCCTGGACAGCCAAGAGACCCAGTACTTC	CASSLDSQETQYF
TRBV5-1	NA	TRBJ2-5	NA	TGCGCCAGCAGCTCGACAGGAGCCCTCCAAGAGACCCAGTACTTC	CASSSTGALQETQYF
TRBV6-5	once	TRBJ2-2	TRBD2	TGTGCCAGCAGTTACGGGACTAGCGGGGGCGGATTGGAGCTGTTTTTT	CASSYGTSGGGLELFF
TRBV12-3/TRBV12-4	once	TRBJ2-7	NA	TGTGCCAGCAGGTTTTCCTCCTCCTCCGAGCAGTACTTC	CASRFSSSSEQYF